This TCR beta chain was documented in a study of blood T cell repertoires in COVID-19. Study-wide background: COVID-19 samples collected from the United States, Italy and Spain covered acute and convalescent phases. Sources were T cells, B-cell-depleted T cells, or PBMCs; the material itself was cDNA or gDNA.

The CDR3 is 11 amino acids. Per germline, CDR1 SGHTS and CDR2 YDEGEE. V lost 3 bases and J lost 7, with 5 bases in between. Original data processing: Estimation of nucleated cell counts was performed using reference gene primer amplification. Sequencing used immunoSEQ multiplex PCR; TCRdb keeps in-frame clones, though not all of them. V and J calls and clone size are as listed in that table; D and trimming were resolved from the DNA. The sample has 55,000 to 90,000 clones, 81% seen once; the top ten hold roughly 0.83%. In its sample, this clone ranks as medium-sized. The sample has other DNA sequences that encode this CDR3 too.

The rearrangement uses TRBV5-8 and TRBJ1-5; no reliable D call. The clonotype originates from a woman in her seventies with acute or convalescent COVID-19. Source material: peripheral blood. The CDR3 nucleotides read TGTGCCAGCAGCTCCGGGCAGCCCCAGCATTTT. It is translated as CASSSGQPQHF.